Listed here are 20 T cell receptor beta chains from one sample, sequenced in a study of shared clonotypes between healthy human individuals. The method was immunoSEQ multiplex PCR; TCRdb's version includes in-frame clones alone and lacks a portion of them. The sample holds hundreds of thousands of clones, 55% to 85% seen once. Input material: memory CD4+ T cells sorted from blood. Noted subset: CD45RA-negative fraction. Receptors were obtained from a woman under 40 in good health.

This chain connects TRBV6-5 to TRBJ2-7, with TRBD2 as a possible D gene (5 bases). The CDR3 runs 13 residues. The ends were cut back, 4 bases at V and 4 bases at J, with 11 bases in the middle. Germline loops: CDR1 MNHEY, CDR2 SVGAGI. The CDR3 DNA is TGTGCCAGCAGTTTCGAGGGTTTTTACGAGCAGTACTTC. Protein sequence: CASSFEGFYEQYF.

This clone has a single count. The chain joins TRBV27 to TRBJ2-1, with 8 bases lining up with TRBD1. There are 15 residues in the CDR3. Germline-derived CDR1 and CDR2 are MNHEY and SMNVEV (reference sequence). With V trimmed by 5 bases and J by 5 bases, 8 bases remained unmatched. CDR3 in DNA: TGTGCCAGCAGTCCCTTGGACAGGGCCGACAATGAGCAGTTCTTC. It is translated as CASSPLDRADNEQFF.

This clone was detected a few times. V and J are TRBV27 and TRBJ2-7, with 7 nucleotides matching TRBD1. V lost 5 bases, J lost 2 bases, and 9 bases stayed unmatched. Germline values: CDR1 MNHEY, CDR2 SMNVEV (reference sequence). This CDR3 region has 15 residues. The CDR3 DNA reads TGTGCCAGCAGTCCGGTCCGGGACAGACCCTACGAGCAGTACTTC. Amino acid sequence: CASSPVRDRPYEQYF.

The chain uses TRBV6-1 and TRBJ2-2; D call uncertain. V lost 4 bases and J 2 bases, leaving 11 bases between the germline ends. CDR1 and CDR2 from the germline V gene are MNHNS and SASEGT. The CDR3 is made up of 15 amino acids. The CDR3 sequence: CASSGVRLNTGELFF. For the CDR3, the DNA is TGTGCCAGCAGTGGTGTGCGACTTAACACCGGGGAGCTGTTTTTT.

Written as DNA, the CDR3 is TGTGCCAGCAGCTTAGCCAAAGAGACCCAGTACTTC. This sequence encodes CASSLAKETQYF. The chain recombines TRBV11-2 with TRBJ2-5; D ambiguous. Germline CDR1 SGHAT, CDR2 FQNNGV. The CDR3 covers 12 residues. Between the trimmed V and J ends, which lost 1 base and 3 bases, there was a span of 3 bases. The whole variable domain, filled in from reference TRBV11-2 and TRBJ2-5, reads EAGVAQSPRYKIIEKRQSVAFWCNPISGHATLYWYQQILGQGPKLLIQFQNNGVVDDSQLPKDRFSAERLKGVDSTLKIQPAKLEDSAVYLCASSLAKETQYFGPGTRLLVL.

In regard to this clone: The junction does not match germline at one end; this may be a read error. J is TRBJ2-1 and V is TRBV28; no firm D call. This CDR3 has 16 amino acids. Germline V lookup: CDR1 MDHEN, CDR2 SYDVKM. Here the CDR3 reads CASSLSASLGFNEQFF. In DNA, the CDR3 is TGTGCCAGCAGCTTATCCGCTAGTCTAGGTTTCAATGAGCAGTTCTTC. The full variable domain, with the rest looked up from reference TRBV28 and TRBJ2-1, is DVKVTQSSRYLVKRTGEKVFLECVQDMDHENMFWYRQDPGLGLRLIYFSYDVKMKEKGDIPEGYSVSREKKERFSLILESASTNQTSMYLCASSLSASLGFNEQFFGPGTRLTVL.

The CDR3 loop is CASSEPTGQLYSNQPQHF. The CDR3 nucleotides read TGTGCCAGCAGTGAACCTACAGGGCAGTTGTATAGCAATCAGCCCCAGCATTTT. The gene calls are TRBV6-1 and TRBJ1-5; a possible D gene is TRBD1 (6 bases). The V gene's germline CDR1 is MNHNS and CDR2 SASEGT. V lost 2 bases, J lost 0 bases, and 17 bases lay in between. The CDR3 is 18 residues long.

The chain links TRBV30 to TRBJ2-5; D remains ambiguous. Per the germline V gene, CDR1 is GTSNPN and CDR2 is SVGIG (reference sequence). The CDR3 is 14 amino acids. V was pared by 0 bases and J by 3 bases, with 11 bases between. Written as DNA, the CDR3 is TGTGCCTGGAGTGTACCAGGCCGCGAAGAGACCCAGTACTTC. It yields the protein CAWSVPGREETQYF.

The chain combines TRBV5-1 with TRBJ2-7; TRBD2 matches at 14 bases. Germline CDR1 SGHRS, CDR2 YFSETQ. The CDR3 is 14 residues long. V was clipped by 5 bases and J by 5 bases; unmatched bases: 3. CDR3 DNA: TGCGCCAGCAGGCTGGGACTAGCGGGAGACGAGCAGTACTTC. This sequence encodes CASRLGLAGDEQYF. Using reference TRBV5-1 and TRBJ2-7 for the parts outside the CDR3, the full variable domain is KAGVTQTPRYLIKTRGQQVTLSCSPISGHRSVSWYQQTPGQGLQFLFEYFSETQRNKGNFPGRFSGRQFSNSRSEMNVSTLELGDSALYLCASRLGLAGDEQYFGPGTRLTVT.

The DNA of the CDR3 is TGTGCTACAGGTAGGGGCATCAACGAGCAGTACTTC. Protein: CATGRGINEQYF. The V call is TRBV6-1, the J call TRBJ2-7, with TRBD1 as a possible D gene (5 bases). Germline assignment: CDR1 MNHNS and CDR2 SASEGT. The CDR3 extends over 12 amino acids.

The chain is built from TRBV5-1 and TRBJ1-1; weak D call: TRBD1 (6 bases). From germline, CDR1 is SGHRS and CDR2 YFSETQ. The length of the CDR3 is 14 residues. V lost 5 bases and J lost 1, with 12 bases in between. This CDR3 is CASSPGTPNTEAFF. The CDR3 DNA reads TGCGCCAGCAGTCCTGGGACACCGAACACTGAAGCTTTCTTT. Full variable domain (rest looked up from reference TRBV5-1 and TRBJ1-1): KAGVTQTPRYLIKTRGQQVTLSCSPISGHRSVSWYQQTPGQGLQFLFEYFSETQRNKGNFPGRFSGRQFSNSRSEMNVSTLELGDSALYLCASSPGTPNTEAFFGQGTRLTVV.

A note on this clone: The same CDR3 can be traced to other DNA sequences in this sample. This chain connects TRBV5-1 to TRBJ1-2; D is uncertain. This CDR3 is built from 14 residues. Germline loops: CDR1 SGHRS, CDR2 YFSETQ. Trimming left V 0 bases short and J 2 bases short, with 8 bases between. The CDR3 loop reads CASSLVGNNYGYTF. CDR3 nucleotides: TGCGCCAGCAGCTTGGTTGGAAACAACTATGGCTACACCTTC.

CDR3 DNA sequence: TGTGCCAGCAGCTCACAGACTAGCGGGGTACAAGAGACCCAGTACTTC. It encodes CASSSQTSGVQETQYF. The genes are TRBV5-6 and TRBJ2-5, with 11 bases identical to TRBD2. V lost 3 bases and J lost 2; bases outside the gene matches: 6. Germline assignment: CDR1 SGHDT and CDR2 YYEEEE. The CDR3 runs to 16 residues.

V and J are TRBV28 and TRBJ1-3; tentative D call: TRBD1 (6 bases). Deletions cut 5 bases from V and 9 bases from J, with 14 bases between. This CDR3 comprises 13 residues. Germline CDR1 MDHEN, CDR2 SYDVKM. The CDR3 here is CASSAGARGTIYF. The CDR3 DNA reads as TGTGCCAGCAGTGCGGGGGCTAGAGGCACCATATATTTT.

CDR3 sequence (DNA): TGCAGCGTTGAAGTCTCTGGGGCCAACGTCCTGACTTTC. This sequence encodes CSVEVSGANVLTF. The chain joins TRBV29-1 to TRBJ2-6; D is uncertain. Germline V gene sequence: CDR1 SQVTM, CDR2 ANQGSEA. Trimming removed 1 base at V and 0 bases at J, with 1 base between. The CDR3 has 13 residues.

V usage is TRBV11-2 and J usage is TRBJ2-7; 10 bases line up with TRBD2. Germline lookup yields CDR1 SGHAT and CDR2 FQNNGV. This CDR3 comprises 15 residues. The ends lost 4 bases at V and 1 base at J; junction bases unmatched: 4. As DNA, the CDR3 is TGTGCCAGCAGCTCGACTAGCGGGCGGTCCTACGAGCAGTACTTC. Translation gives CASSSTSGRSYEQYF.

V and J are TRBV13 and TRBJ1-2; tentative D call: TRBD1 (5 bases). Trimming took off 3 bases at V and 3 bases at J, with 11 bases between the two ends. CDR3 length: 14 residues. Germline CDR1 PRHDT, CDR2 FYEKMQ (reference sequence). CDR3 sequence reads: CASSLGQGHYGYTF. The CDR3 DNA reads as TGTGCCAGCAGCTTGGGTCAGGGCCACTATGGCTACACCTTC.

V and J are TRBV7-2 and TRBJ2-5, with 9 bases fitting TRBD1. This CDR3 has 15 residues. Germline V gene lookup returns CDR1 SGHTA and CDR2 FQGNSA. V gave up 4 bases and J gave up 1 base; unmatched junction bases: 4. The CDR3 nucleotides read TGTGCCAGCAGCTGGAACAGGGGGCCCCAAGAGACCCAGTACTTC. This translates into CASSWNRGPQETQYF.

The J gene is TRBJ2-7, the V gene TRBV18, with 7 bases matching TRBD1. CDR3 size: 15 residues. The J segment lost 2 bases and the V segment lost 3 bases, leaving 7 bases of the junction unmatched. The germline CDR1 and CDR2 sequences are KGHSH and LQKENI. CDR3 sequence: CASSPGQAKAYEQYF. Here the CDR3 DNA reads TGTGCCAGCTCACCTGGACAGGCGAAGGCCTACGAGCAGTACTTC.

The sample holds a few counts of this clone. The rearrangement uses TRBV6-5 and TRBJ2-7, with 10 bases identical to TRBD1. CDR3 length: 15 amino acids. CDR1 and CDR2 from the germline V gene are MNHEY and SVGAGI. Trimming at V came to 6 bases and at J to 2 bases, leaving 7 bases not matched to a gene. The CDR3 loop is CASRQDRGITYEQYF. CDR3 sequence (DNA): TGTGCCAGCAGACAGGACAGGGGGATTACCTACGAGCAGTACTTC.